These T cell receptor beta chains were read from a single sample in a study of cytomegalovirus exposure and HLA in healthy donors. The method was immunoSEQ multiplex PCR; TCRdb's version includes in-frame clones alone and lacks a portion of them. The table shows approximately 100,000 clones, with around 67% occurring only once. The material sequenced was PBMCs. The receptors here all came from a male donor in good health and CMV-seronegative. Each CDR3 is given with its conserved first and last residue. The D gene is left open where the match is weak. Only part of the rows carry a size: once, few, many, or a class if the clone is expanded.

clone size: few; V gene: TRBV7-2; D gene: -; J gene: TRBJ2-5; CDR3 DNA: TGTGCCAGCCGCCTGGGCAGCCAAGAGACCCAGTACTTC; CDR3 protein: CASRLGSQETQYF
clone size: few; V gene: TRBV10-3; D gene: TRBD1; J gene: TRBJ1-2; CDR3 DNA: TGTGCCATCAGCAGACAGGGGGCAGAACATGGCTACACCTTC; CDR3 protein: CAISRQGAEHGYTF
clone size: -; V gene: TRBV2; D gene: TRBD1; J gene: TRBJ2-7; CDR3 DNA: TGTGCCAGCAGTGAAGGGGCAGGGGGCACCTACGAGCAGTACTTC; CDR3 protein: CASSEGAGGTYEQYF
clone size: -; V gene: TRBV2; D gene: -; J gene: TRBJ2-5; CDR3 DNA: TGTGCCAGCAGTGAAATCGGGTCTAGCTCGCAAGAGACCCAGTACTTC; CDR3 protein: CASSEIGSSSQETQYF
clone size: -; V gene: TRBV19; D gene: TRBD1; J gene: TRBJ2-1; CDR3 DNA: TGTGCCAGTACCCCGACAGGGATCAATGAGCAGTTCTTC; CDR3 protein: CASTPTGINEQFF
clone size: once; V gene: TRBV6-5; D gene: -; J gene: TRBJ1-2; CDR3 DNA: TGTGCCAGCAGACCGCAGGGTCTAAATGGCTACACCTTC; CDR3 protein: CASRPQGLNGYTF
clone size: -; V gene: TRBV6-6; D gene: TRBD1; J gene: TRBJ1-5; CDR3 DNA: TGTGCCAGCAGTTACGGGACAGGGATTAGCAATCAGCCCCAGCATTTT; CDR3 protein: CASSYGTGISNQPQHF
clone size: -; V gene: TRBV7-2; D gene: TRBD2; J gene: TRBJ2-3; CDR3 DNA: TGTGCCAGCAGCTCAAGGACTAGCGGGCGCACAGATACGCAGTATTTT; CDR3 protein: CASSSRTSGRTDTQYF
clone size: -; V gene: TRBV27; D gene: -; J gene: TRBJ2-1; CDR3 DNA: TGTGCCAGCAGTCCAGGGGACTCCTACAATGAGCAGTTCTTC; CDR3 protein: CASSPGDSYNEQFF
clone size: -; V gene: TRBV6-5; D gene: TRBD1; J gene: TRBJ2-7; CDR3 DNA: TGTGCCAGCAGTTACCAGACAGGGTGGTCCTACGAGCAGTACTTC; CDR3 protein: CASSYQTGWSYEQYF
clone size: -; V gene: TRBV4-3; D gene: -; J gene: TRBJ1-2; CDR3 DNA: TGCGCCAGCAGCCAAGATCTACAGAACTATGGCTACACCTTC; CDR3 protein: CASSQDLQNYGYTF
clone size: -; V gene: TRBV9; D gene: -; J gene: TRBJ1-1; CDR3 DNA: TGTGCCAGCAGCGTAACCGGCGGCCGGAACACTGAAGCTTTCTTT; CDR3 protein: CASSVTGGRNTEAFF
clone size: -; V gene: TRBV5-1; D gene: -; J gene: TRBJ2-1; CDR3 DNA: TGCGCCAGCACCCTTCAGGGGGGTCTCTCCCCTACAAGGGGCAATGAGCAGTTCTTC; CDR3 protein: CASTLQGGLSPTRGNEQFF
clone size: -; V gene: TRBV7-9; D gene: TRBD1; J gene: TRBJ2-7; CDR3 DNA: TGTGTCAGCAGCTACATACAGGGGGCGAGAGACGAGCAGTACTTC; CDR3 protein: CVSSYIQGARDEQYF
clone size: -; V gene: TRBV6-6; D gene: TRBD1; J gene: TRBJ1-5; CDR3 DNA: TGTGCCAGCATCCCCGGGACAGGGGGCAATCAGCCCCAGCATTTT; CDR3 protein: CASIPGTGGNQPQHF
clone size: once; V gene: TRBV11-2; D gene: TRBD1; J gene: TRBJ2-7; CDR3 DNA: TGTGCCAGCAGCTTAGAGGGGACAGGGCTTTACGAGCAGTACTTC; CDR3 protein: CASSLEGTGLYEQYF
clone size: few; V gene: TRBV27; D gene: TRBD2; J gene: TRBJ2-3; CDR3 DNA: TGTGCCAGCAGTATGGGACTAGTTACAGATACGCAGTATTTT; CDR3 protein: CASSMGLVTDTQYF
clone size: -; V gene: TRBV6-6; D gene: TRBD2; J gene: TRBJ2-7; CDR3 DNA: TGTGCCAGCAGTCGGCCTCTAGCGGGAGGGCTCTCCGAGCAGTACTTC; CDR3 protein: CASSRPLAGGLSEQYF
clone size: -; V gene: TRBV7-9; D gene: -; J gene: TRBJ2-5; CDR3 DNA: TGTGCCAGCAGCTTATCGGTCTCGGGGACCCAGTACTTC; CDR3 protein: CASSLSVSGTQYF
clone size: -; V gene: TRBV5-5; D gene: TRBD2; J gene: TRBJ2-3; CDR3 DNA: TGTGCCAGCAGAGTAGCGGGAGGCATTACAGATACGCAGTATTTT; CDR3 protein: CASRVAGGITDTQYF
clone size: few; V gene: TRBV10-3; D gene: TRBD2; J gene: TRBJ2-3; CDR3 DNA: TGTGCCATCAGTGACAAAGCGGGAGGGGCAGATACGCAGTATTTT; CDR3 protein: CAISDKAGGADTQYF
clone size: few; V gene: TRBV28; D gene: TRBD1; J gene: TRBJ1-4; CDR3 DNA: TGTGCCAGCAGTTTACTAGCCGGGACAGGAGGGGAAAAACTGTTTTTT; CDR3 protein: CASSLLAGTGGEKLFF
clone size: once; V gene: TRBV7-3; D gene: TRBD2; J gene: TRBJ2-1; CDR3 DNA: TGTGCCAGCATGGCTTCCCCGGGACTAGACAATGAGCAGTTCTTC; CDR3 protein: CASMASPGLDNEQFF
clone size: -; V gene: TRBV7-9; D gene: -; J gene: TRBJ1-1; CDR3 DNA: TGTTCCAGCAGCCCTGGTAGTGGGGGCGAAGCTTTCTTT; CDR3 protein: CSSSPGSGGEAFF
clone size: -; V gene: TRBV5-1; D gene: TRBD2; J gene: TRBJ2-3; CDR3 DNA: TGCGCCAGCAGCATCGGACTAGCGGGAGGGAATACGCAGTATTTT; CDR3 protein: CASSIGLAGGNTQYF
clone size: -; V gene: TRBV11-3; D gene: TRBD2; J gene: TRBJ2-3; CDR3 DNA: TGTGCCAGCAGCTCCGGGACTAGCGGGAGAGGGAGCACAGATACGCAGTATTTT; CDR3 protein: CASSSGTSGRGSTDTQYF
clone size: -; V gene: TRBV6-5; D gene: TRBD2; J gene: TRBJ2-7; CDR3 DNA: TGTGCCAGCAGTTCGGTCGGGGGGTCCTACGAGCAGTACTTC; CDR3 protein: CASSSVGGSYEQYF
clone size: -; V gene: TRBV6-1; D gene: TRBD2; J gene: TRBJ2-2; CDR3 DNA: TGTGCCAGCAGTCCCCGACTAGCCGCCGGGGAGCTGTTTTTT; CDR3 protein: CASSPRLAAGELFF
clone size: -; V gene: TRBV5-3; D gene: TRBD2; J gene: TRBJ2-7; CDR3 DNA: TGTGCCAGAAGCTTGTATAGGACTAGCGGGAGTCCTAGCTCCTACGAGCAGTACTTC; CDR3 protein: CARSLYRTSGSPSSYEQYF
clone size: -; V gene: TRBV14; D gene: TRBD2; J gene: TRBJ2-2; CDR3 DNA: TGTGCCAGCAGGAGAACCGGGACTAGCGTCAGGGAGCTGTTTTTT; CDR3 protein: CASRRTGTSVRELFF
clone size: -; V gene: TRBV30; D gene: TRBD2; J gene: TRBJ2-1; CDR3 DNA: TGTGCCTGGCAAAGACTAGCGGGCTACAATGAGCAGTTCTTC; CDR3 protein: CAWQRLAGYNEQFF